This T cell receptor beta chain was identified during a study of identical twins listed by TCRdb under 2016. In the study overall: TCR alpha and beta repertoires from monozygotic twins, unrelated adults of various ages and cord blood were deep-sequenced to test whether fetal clonotypes persist. Replicate twin experiments were performed at different times using different library preparation protocols to rule out contamination. Study-wide conclusions, independent of this receptor: Compared with coincidental sharing between unrelated individuals, an excess of low generation-probability sequences was observed among out-of-frame TCR alpha sequences shared between twins. Fewer insertions were carried by abundant cord blood beta clonotypes, a similar but weaker trend appeared in young adult naive repertoires, and no such trend appeared in memory repertoires. In monozygotic twins, out-of-frame TCR alpha sharing was systematically underestimated by recombination models, although the models agreed with sharing between unrelated individuals. In beta out-of-frame sequences, excess twin sharing was weaker, because having fewer shared sequences lowered the signal-to-noise ratio. Invariant T cells such as MAIT and iNKT could partly confound zero-insertion analyses, though diverse VJ usage argued against this for most clonotypes. Because the same donors could not be followed over many years, the conclusions relied on cross-sectional statistical analysis.

The germline V gene sets CDR1 to SGHRS and CDR2 to YFSETQ. The V end loses 3 bases and the J end loses 3 bases, and a stretch of 13 bases separates them. The CDR3 starts with the cysteine, ends with the phenylalanine, and has 14 residues. Solely the CDR3 DNA is kept, with 42 bases framed from the first base. Libraries were built with 5' RACE. Data came from an Illumina HiSeq 2000. Template switching added a universal primer binding site, and the final cDNA carried a unique molecular identifier that allowed TCR cDNA molecules to be counted accurately. Specific primers in the conserved constant-segment region were used to synthesize first-strand cDNA for the TCR alpha and beta chains. Each cDNA library was double barcoded, with a SMART-Mk sample barcode plus Illumina barcodes, to control for contamination. Two successive PCR steps introduced TruSeq adapter sequences along with Illumina sample barcodes. Sequencing of the TCR alpha and beta cDNA libraries was done on the Illumina HiSeq platform using custom primers. As for the original processing: MiGEC was used to process raw reads and extract unique molecular identifiers, and MiXCR was used to find CDR3 positions. For each individual, recombination models were inferred using an EM algorithm with the repgenHMM and IGoR tools. Shared clonotype analysis was performed with the tcR package in R, normalizing sharing by the product of cloneset sizes. To study raw recombination free of thymic and clonal selection effects, out-of-frame nonproductive sequences were analyzed. TCRdb reworked the public reads: Q25 trimming with fastp, MiXCR clone assembly, productive beta chains retained. Duplicate CDR3 protein sequences are folded into a single record with the most common DNA and genes. The V and J calls shown here were made by TCRdb, not taken from the authors' results. For this sample there are hundreds of thousands of distinct CDR3 sequences; roughly 6% appear just once. The ten largest clonotypes hold around 2% of the sample.

Every donor was a healthy Caucasian. The researchers also sequenced three unrelated adults who were not twins: a male aged 18 to 30, a male aged 50 to 59, and a female aged 50 to 59. Using Miltenyi CD45RO+ enrichment and human naive T-cell isolation kits, memory (CD45RO+) and naive T cells were isolated from PBMC. This clonotype appeared many times. The target of this receptor is not known. Base qualities are not provided; no much larger clone lies one nucleotide away. The chain joins TRBV5-1 to TRBJ2-7; the D gene is perhaps TRBD1, from 7 matching bases. The source material was naive T cells sorted from blood. According to the study, the label for this sample's cell subset or site signals: cells isolated with a human naive T-cell isolation kit. The sequence came from a man younger than 30 in good health. The CDR3 has the sequence CASSSRQGGYEQYF. The DNA sequence is given as TGCGCCAGCAGCTCCAGACAGGGAGGCTACGAGCAGTACTTC.